This T cell receptor beta chain appears in the sequencing data of a study of T-cell memory formation after mild COVID-19. Study-level points and caveats: Clones from the second wave (peaking day 37) had unconfirmed SARS-CoV-2 specificity.

This clonotype was detected only a few times. Its cognate antigen is unknown. One entry per CDR3 protein, called by TCRdb with MiXCR from the 5' RACE reads. The repertoire consists of a few hundred thousand distinct CDR3 sequences, with approximately 14% occurring once and the leading ten covering 21%. Germline-derived CDR1 and CDR2 are MNHNY and SVGAGI (reference sequence). Trimming left V 5 bases short and J 0 bases short, with 10 bases between. This CDR3 is 14 amino acids long. This TCR derives from a man aged 18 to 30 who had mild COVID-19 (a few samples of this study predate the infection). Cell type and time point are not known. The sample taken for sequencing was PBMCs or a T cell subset sorted from them (not recorded which). The chain is built from TRBV6-6 and TRBJ1-1; no reliable D call. The CDR3 DNA reads as TGTGCCAGCAGTATGGGAGTCATGAACACTGAAGCTTTCTTT. It codes for CASSMGVMNTEAFF.